This T cell receptor (beta chain) was sequenced in a study of tumor-infiltrating lymphocytes in primary liver carcinoma. A remark on this clonotype: Its antigen is unknown.

The authors made TCR beta cDNA from about 500 ng total RNA with a constant-region primer. Each TCR beta library was derived from three nested multiplex PCR rounds that employed slightly modified ARM-PCR. Each CDR3 protein is one row after TCRdb ran MiXCR on the multiplex PCR reads. The sample lists fewer than 350,000 distinct CDR3 sequences, around 60% seen once, with 5.5% to 8% in the top ten. Overall study findings and caveats: No comparison of CD4+ and CD8+ repertoires was made, since the samples were bulk unsorted. In tumor-adjacent and tumor-blood pairs, overlap was lower than in tumor region pairs. Tumor tissue displayed a significantly greater top-250-clone fraction than blood (p = 0.039).

Both blood RNA, taken from unsorted whole blood, and germline DNA were extracted. Sequenced material: peripheral blood. This TCR derives from a man aged 40-55 years with primary liver carcinoma and hepatitis B virus infection.

CDR3: CASSYFEGANEQYF. DNA for the CDR3: TGTGCCAGCAGTTACTTTGAGGGGGCCAACGAGCAGTACTTC. The chain links TRBV6-6 to TRBJ2-7; 7 nucleotides agree with TRBD1. In germline, CDR1 is MNHNY, CDR2 SVGAGI (reference sequence). The CDR3 runs 14 residues. V gave up 1 base and J gave up 5 bases; unmatched junction bases: 5.